In its sample, the clone carrying this TCR beta chain was seen once. Its antigen is as yet unknown. Only in-frame clones appear in the TCRdb table, and some are missing; sequencing was by immunoSEQ multiplex PCR. The sample has about 76,000 clones; 85% to 90% are singletons. The sample is drawn from a study of OX40 agonist ivuxolimab in advanced cancers. Study as a whole: Patients were 65% to 85% male with ages roughly 20 to 85, mean roughly 55.

Whole-study results and caveats: Both CD4+ and CD8+ T cell populations in blood had undergone clonal expansion by week 6 at 0.1 to 3.0 mg/kg. Partial responders dosed at 0.1-3.0 mg/kg displayed clonal expansion ranking among the lowest.

The clonotype was recovered from an adult with an advanced solid tumor such as melanoma, head and neck, liver or kidney cancer. This specimen was CD4+ or CD8+ T cells sorted from blood, taken in a trial of the OX40 agonist ivuxolimab.

In nucleotides, the CDR3 is TGTGCCAGCAGTTTGGGCCTCGGCCAAATCGAGCAGTACTTC. This sequence encodes CASSLGLGQIEQYF. The genes are TRBV27 and TRBJ2-7; D uncertain. From germline, CDR1 is MNHEY and CDR2 SMNVEV (reference sequence). Trimming shortened V by 3 bases and J by 6 bases, and 15 bases separated the two germline ends. This CDR3 spans 14 amino acids.